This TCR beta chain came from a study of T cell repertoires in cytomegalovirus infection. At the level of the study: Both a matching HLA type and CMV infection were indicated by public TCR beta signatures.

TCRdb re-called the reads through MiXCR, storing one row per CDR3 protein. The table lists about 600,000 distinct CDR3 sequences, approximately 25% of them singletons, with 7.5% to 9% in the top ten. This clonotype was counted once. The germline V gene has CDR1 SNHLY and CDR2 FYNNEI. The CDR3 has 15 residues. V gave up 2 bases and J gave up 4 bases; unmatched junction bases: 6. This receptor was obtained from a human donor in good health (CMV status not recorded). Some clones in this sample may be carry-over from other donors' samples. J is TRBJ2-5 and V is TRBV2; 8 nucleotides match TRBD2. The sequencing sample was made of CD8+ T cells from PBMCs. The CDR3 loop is CASSEMAGGRETQYF. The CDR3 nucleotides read TGTGCCAGCAGTGAAATGGCGGGGGGCCGAGAGACCCAGTACTTC.